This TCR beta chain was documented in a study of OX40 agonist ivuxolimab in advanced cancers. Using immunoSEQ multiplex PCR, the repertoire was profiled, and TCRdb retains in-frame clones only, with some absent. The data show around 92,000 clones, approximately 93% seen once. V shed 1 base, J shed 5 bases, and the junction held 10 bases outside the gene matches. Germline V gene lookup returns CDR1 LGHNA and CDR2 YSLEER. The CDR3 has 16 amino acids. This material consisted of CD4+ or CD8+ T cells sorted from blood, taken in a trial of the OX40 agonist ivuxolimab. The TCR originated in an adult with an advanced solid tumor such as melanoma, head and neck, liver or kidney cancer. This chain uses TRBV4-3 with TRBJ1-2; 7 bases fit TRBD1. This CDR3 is CASSQARQGLIYGYTF. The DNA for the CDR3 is TGCGCCAGCAGCCAAGCAAGACAGGGCCTTATTTATGGCTACACCTTC.